A single sample gave rise to the 22 T cell receptor beta chains below, sequenced in a study of blood T cell repertoires in COVID-19. Generated by immunoSEQ multiplex PCR, the TCRdb table keeps only in-frame clones and is missing some. The sample holds about 70,000 clones, approximately 86% seen once. What was sequenced was peripheral blood. These receptor sequences come from a human donor in a cohort sampled during active COVID-19.

The genes are TRBV7-6 and TRBJ2-7; tentatively, D is TRBD2 (5 bases). V dropped 4 bases and J dropped 0 bases, with 13 bases sitting between them. Germline V gene data show CDR1 as SGHVS and CDR2 as FNYEAQ. CDR3 length equals 15 residues. CDR3 DNA sequence: TGTGCCAGCAGCTGGGGAGACGGACCCTCCTACGAGCAGTACTTC. Encoded protein: CASSWGDGPSYEQYF.

The V gene is TRBV5-1, the J gene TRBJ2-7, with a tentative D call TRBD1 (6 bases). V shed 3 bases and J shed 3 bases, with 16 bases lying between them. This CDR3 region has 15 residues. Per germline, CDR1 SGHRS and CDR2 YFSETQ. CDR3 in amino acids: CASSSGQPRDYEQYF. CDR3 nucleotides: TGCGCCAGCAGCTCTGGACAGCCCCGAGACTACGAGCAGTACTTC.

The chain joins TRBV5-4 to TRBJ2-7, with 10 bases fitting TRBD1. The germline gives CDR1 SGHNT, CDR2 YYREEE (reference sequence). V lost 3 bases, J lost 3 bases, and 3 bases stayed unmatched. This CDR3 has 14 residues. Here the CDR3 DNA reads TGTGCCAGCAGCTCCGGACAGGGGGACTACGAGCAGTACTTC. This gives the protein CASSSGQGDYEQYF.

The chain uses TRBV7-9 and TRBJ1-1; D ambiguous. This CDR3 has 14 amino acids. Trimming removed 1 base from V and 2 bases from J, with 8 bases in between. Germline V gene lookup returns CDR1 SEHNR and CDR2 FQNEAQ (reference sequence). The CDR3 protein is CASSLEQPNTEAFF. CDR3 DNA: TGTGCCAGCAGCTTAGAACAGCCTAACACTGAAGCTTTCTTT.

V usage is TRBV11-2 and J usage is TRBJ1-3; D may be TRBD1 (5 bases). V was shortened by 0 bases and J by 2 bases, with 11 bases between the two germline ends. The CDR3 runs 16 residues. The V gene's germline CDR1 is SGHAT and CDR2 FQNNGV. The CDR3 nucleotides read TGTGCCAGCAGCTTAGAGGGGGGACGTGCTGGAAACACCATATATTTT. It yields the protein CASSLEGGRAGNTIYF.

V is TRBV4-1 and J is TRBJ2-7; TRBD2 agrees at 13 bases. V was pared by 3 bases and J by 0 bases, with 8 bases of the junction left unmatched. CDR1 is MGHRA and CDR2 is YSYEKL in the germline V gene. The CDR3 is 18 residues long. The CDR3 DNA is TGCGCCAGCAGCCACGGACTAGCGGGGGCCCTACCCTCCTACGAGCAGTACTTC. It translates to CASSHGLAGALPSYEQYF.

V and J are TRBV29-1 and TRBJ1-1, with a possible D match to TRBD1 (5 bases). Germline-derived CDR1 and CDR2 are SQVTM and ANQGSEA. Deletions cut 4 bases from V and 3 bases from J, with 15 bases between. The CDR3 consists of 14 residues. DNA of the CDR3: TGCAGCGTTGCAGCCGGGACTTCGGACACTGAAGCTTTCTTT. It encodes CSVAAGTSDTEAFF.

The gene calls are TRBV19 and TRBJ2-7; maybe TRBD1 (7 bases). CDR1 is LNHDA, CDR2 SQIVND, per germline (reference sequence). V lost 1 base to trimming and J lost 6 bases, with 16 bases between them. The CDR3 sequence is 15 residues long. CDR3 DNA: TGTGCCAGTAGTATAGGTGACAGGGATAGCGGCGAGCAGTACTTC. Translating gives CASSIGDRDSGEQYF.

The chain carries TRBV9 and TRBJ1-2, with 7 positions matching TRBD1. Germline trimming cut 3 bases from V and 1 base from J; bases unmatched to any gene: 3. The CDR3 extends over 14 amino acids. Per germline, CDR1 SGDLS and CDR2 YYNGEE. Written as DNA, the CDR3 is TGTGCCAGCAGCGGAGGGGGCCTTAACTATGGCTACACCTTC. Translated: CASSGGGLNYGYTF.

This clone was detected a few times. The gene calls are TRBV6-6 and TRBJ1-2; D is uncertain. V lost 2 bases and J 7 bases, leaving 8 bases between the germline ends. CDR3 length: 12 amino acids. Germline V gene lookup returns CDR1 MNHNY and CDR2 SVGAGI (reference sequence). The CDR3 spells CASSYREGGYTF. The CDR3 DNA is TGTGCCAGCAGTTACCGGGAGGGTGGCTACACCTTC.

This clone appeared a single time. The rearrangement joins TRBV6-4 to TRBJ1-1, with 7 bases aligning to TRBD1. The CDR3 consists of 14 residues. The J segment lost 11 bases and the V segment lost 0 bases, leaving 9 bases of the junction unmatched. The germline V gene has CDR1 MRHNA and CDR2 SNTAGT. The CDR3 DNA reads as TGTGCCAGCAGTGACTCGACAGGGACACTGAAGGCTTTCTTT. Translation gives CASSDSTGTLKAFF.

This chain uses TRBV21-1 with TRBJ1-4; the table's D call, TRBD1, has no DNA check behind it. TRBV21-1 is shown as a pseudogene. The CDR3 consists of 16 residues. The CDR3 region is CASSKGRGRTNEKLFF. Here the CDR3 DNA reads TGTGCCAGCAGCAAAGGCAGGGGCCGTACTAATGAAAAACTGTTTTTT.

This clone was observed once. The CDR3 reads CASSLKLAGGYEQYF. Here the CDR3 DNA reads TGTGCCAGCAGCTTGAAACTAGCGGGGGGCTACGAGCAGTACTTC. The V and J genes are TRBV5-4 and TRBJ2-7, with 12 bases identical to TRBD2. This CDR3 contains 15 residues. Germline loops: CDR1 SGHNT, CDR2 YYREEE (reference sequence). The junction had 2 bases not matched to a gene; V was cut back by 1 base and J by 3 bases.

This clone was found a few times. This chain uses TRBV5-1 with TRBJ1-2; no firm D call. This CDR3 is built from 13 residues. CDR1 is SGHRS and CDR2 is YFSETQ in the germline V gene. V was cut by 5 bases and J by 3 bases, with 11 bases left in between. The CDR3 loop is CASRATLDYGYTF. The CDR3 DNA reads as TGCGCCAGCAGGGCGACATTAGACTATGGCTACACCTTC.

The chain uses TRBV28 and TRBJ1-2, with a tentative D call TRBD1 (5 bases). There are 14 residues in the CDR3. In germline, CDR1 is MDHEN, CDR2 SYDVKM. V was shortened by 4 bases and J by 3 bases, with 12 bases between the two germline ends. Here the CDR3 reads CASSSYRYDYGYTF. As DNA, the CDR3 is TGTGCCAGCAGTTCGTACAGGTACGACTATGGCTACACCTTC.

The chain employs TRBV4-1 and TRBJ2-7; 7 nucleotides line up with TRBD2. Trimming took 4 bases from V and 0 from J; bases not matched to a gene: 9. This CDR3 is 16 amino acids long. Germline lookup yields CDR1 MGHRA and CDR2 YSYEKL. The CDR3 coding sequence is TGCGCCAGCAGCCTTAGCGGGTCGACTAGCTCCTACGAGCAGTACTTC. Translation: CASSLSGSTSSYEQYF.

The chain carries TRBV27 and TRBJ2-7; TRBD1 aligns across 7 bases. From germline, CDR1 is MNHEY and CDR2 SMNVEV (reference sequence). Trimming cost V 8 bases and J 3 bases; bases outside gene matches: 10. The CDR3 loop spans 14 amino acids. The CDR3 nucleotides read TGTGCCAGCTCCAATAGAGGGGACAGCTACGAGCAGTACTTC. Translated, it gives CASSNRGDSYEQYF.

The chain links TRBV6-6 to TRBJ2-7; the match to TRBD2 covers 9 bases. In germline, CDR1 is MNHNY, CDR2 SVGAGI (reference sequence). This CDR3 is built from 14 residues. V lost 2 bases and J lost 3; bases outside the gene matches: 2. The CDR3 nucleotides are TGTGCCAGCAGTTACGGGACTAGCCTCTACGAGCAGTACTTC. Amino acid sequence: CASSYGTSLYEQYF.

The gene calls are TRBV28 and TRBJ1-2; 8 bases are a match to TRBD1. This CDR3 is built from 13 residues. J gave up 8 bases and V 3 bases, and 5 bases lay outside the gene matches. Germline V lookup: CDR1 MDHEN, CDR2 SYDVKM. CDR3 sequence reads: CASSLGQVYGYTF. DNA of the CDR3: TGTGCCAGCAGTTTGGGACAGGTATACGGCTACACCTTC.

The rearrangement uses TRBV7-6 and TRBJ2-5, with TRBD2 matching over 9 bases. From germline, CDR1 is SGHVS and CDR2 FNYEAQ. Trimming cost V 6 bases and J 4 bases; bases outside gene matches: 18. CDR3 length: 18 amino acids. The CDR3 protein is CASSQPIKRGALRETQYF. CDR3 in DNA: TGTGCCAGCAGTCAACCAATTAAGCGGGGGGCCCTTCGAGAGACCCAGTACTTC. Full variable domain (outside the CDR3, taken from reference TRBV7-6 and TRBJ2-5): GAGVSQSPRYKVTKRGQDVALRCDPISGHVSLYWYRQALGQGPEFLTYFNYEAQQDKSGLPNDRFSAERPEGSISTLTIQRTEQRDSAMYRCASSQPIKRGALRETQYFGPGTRLLVL.

CDR3 nucleotides: TGTGCCAGCAGCCTTCGAGGGCATCCACCTAGCAATCAGCCCCAGCATTTT. This sequence encodes CASSLRGHPPSNQPQHF. The V and J genes are TRBV21-1 and TRBJ1-5. TRBV21-1 is termed a pseudogene. The CDR3 has 17 residues.

This chain uses TRBV19 with TRBJ1-1; tentatively, D is TRBD1 (5 bases). This CDR3 region has 14 residues. Germline assignment: CDR1 LNHDA and CDR2 SQIVND (reference sequence). Trimming stripped 6 bases from V and 5 bases from J, with 16 bases between. CDR3 nucleotide sequence: TGTGCCAGTAGGAGCTGGACACCCGAAACTGAAGCTTTCTTT. It yields the protein CASRSWTPETEAFF.